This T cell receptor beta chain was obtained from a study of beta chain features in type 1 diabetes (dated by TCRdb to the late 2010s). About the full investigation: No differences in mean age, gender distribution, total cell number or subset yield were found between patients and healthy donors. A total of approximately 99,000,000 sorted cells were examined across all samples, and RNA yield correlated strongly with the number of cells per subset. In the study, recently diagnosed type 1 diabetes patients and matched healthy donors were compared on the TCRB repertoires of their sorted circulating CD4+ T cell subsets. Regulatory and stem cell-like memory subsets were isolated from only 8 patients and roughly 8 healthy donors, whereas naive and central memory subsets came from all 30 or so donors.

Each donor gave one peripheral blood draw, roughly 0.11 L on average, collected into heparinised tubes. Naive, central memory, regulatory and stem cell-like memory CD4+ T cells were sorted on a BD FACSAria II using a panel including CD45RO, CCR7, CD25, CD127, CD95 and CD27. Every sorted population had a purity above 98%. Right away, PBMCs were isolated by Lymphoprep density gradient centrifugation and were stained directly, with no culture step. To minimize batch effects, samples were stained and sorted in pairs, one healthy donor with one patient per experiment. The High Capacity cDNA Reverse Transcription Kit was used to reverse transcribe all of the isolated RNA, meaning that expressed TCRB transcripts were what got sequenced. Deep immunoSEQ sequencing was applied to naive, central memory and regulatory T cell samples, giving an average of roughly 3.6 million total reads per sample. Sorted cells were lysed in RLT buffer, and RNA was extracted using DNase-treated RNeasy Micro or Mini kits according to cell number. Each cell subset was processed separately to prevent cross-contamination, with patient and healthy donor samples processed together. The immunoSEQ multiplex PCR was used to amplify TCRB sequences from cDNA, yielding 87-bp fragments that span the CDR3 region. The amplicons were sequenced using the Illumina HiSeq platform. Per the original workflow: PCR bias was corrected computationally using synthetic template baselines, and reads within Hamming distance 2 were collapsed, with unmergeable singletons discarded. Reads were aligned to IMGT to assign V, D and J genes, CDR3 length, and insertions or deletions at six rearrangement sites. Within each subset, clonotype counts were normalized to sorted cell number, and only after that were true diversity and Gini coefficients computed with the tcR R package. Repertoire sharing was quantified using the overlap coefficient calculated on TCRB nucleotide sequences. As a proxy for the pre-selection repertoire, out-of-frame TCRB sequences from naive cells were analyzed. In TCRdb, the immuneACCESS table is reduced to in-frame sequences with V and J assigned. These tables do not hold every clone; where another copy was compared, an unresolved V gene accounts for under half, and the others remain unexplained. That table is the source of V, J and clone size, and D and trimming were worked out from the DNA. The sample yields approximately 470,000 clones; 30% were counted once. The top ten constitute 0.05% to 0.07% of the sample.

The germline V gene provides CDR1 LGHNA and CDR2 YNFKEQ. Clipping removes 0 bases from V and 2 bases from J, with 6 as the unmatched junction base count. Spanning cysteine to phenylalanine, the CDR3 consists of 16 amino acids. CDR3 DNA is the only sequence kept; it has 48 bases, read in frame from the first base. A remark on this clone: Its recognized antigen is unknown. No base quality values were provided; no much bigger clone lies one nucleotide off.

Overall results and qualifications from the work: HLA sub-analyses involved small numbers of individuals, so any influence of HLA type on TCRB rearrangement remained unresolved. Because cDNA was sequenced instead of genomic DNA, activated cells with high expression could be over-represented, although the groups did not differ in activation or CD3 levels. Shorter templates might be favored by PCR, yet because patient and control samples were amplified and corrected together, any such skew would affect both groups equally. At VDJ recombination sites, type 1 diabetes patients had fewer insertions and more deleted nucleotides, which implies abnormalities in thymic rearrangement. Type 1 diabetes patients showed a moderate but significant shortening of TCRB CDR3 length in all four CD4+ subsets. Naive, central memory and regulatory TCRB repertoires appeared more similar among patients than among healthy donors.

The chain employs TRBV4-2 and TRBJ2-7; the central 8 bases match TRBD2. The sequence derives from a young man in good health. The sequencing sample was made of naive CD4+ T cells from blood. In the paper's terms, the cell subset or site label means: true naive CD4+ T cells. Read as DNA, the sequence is TGTGCCAGCAGCCAAGATGCTAGCGGGCGTACCTACGAGCAGTACTTC. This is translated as CASSQDASGRTYEQYF.